This entry lists 12 T cell receptor beta chains sequenced from one sample in a study of OX40 agonist ivuxolimab in advanced cancers. Assay: immunoSEQ multiplex PCR; the TCRdb copy retains only in-frame clones and omits some. The profile covers thousands of clones, with 60% to 85% appearing a single time and 25% taken by the ten largest. Specimen: CD4+ or CD8+ T cells sorted from blood, collected in a trial of the OX40 agonist ivuxolimab. The receptors stem from an adult with an advanced solid tumor such as melanoma, head and neck, liver or kidney cancer.

The CDR3 DNA follows: TGCGCCAGCAGTCATAGGACAGGGAAAGGCTACACCTTC. Translation gives CASSHRTGKGYTF. The chain recombines TRBV23-1 with TRBJ1-2, with 8 bases that match TRBD1. TRBV23-1 qualifies as an ORF whose function is uncertain. This CDR3 is 13 amino acids long. Unmatched junction bases numbered 5, after V lost 3 bases and J lost 8 bases.

The genes are TRBV7-9 and TRBJ2-2; TRBD2 might be the D (5 bases). The V gene's germline CDR1 is SEHNR and CDR2 FQNEAQ (reference sequence). The CDR3 contains 15 residues. Trimming shortened V by 6 bases and J by 5 bases, and 16 bases separated the two germline ends. CDR3 bases: TGTGCCAGCAGTCCGAGCGGAGTCGGAACCGGGGAGCTGTTTTTT. Translation gives CASSPSGVGTGELFF.

In its sample, this clone ranks as large. The CDR3 reads CASSLAGDNQPQHF. CDR3 sequence (DNA): TGTGCCAGCAGTTTAGCGGGGGACAATCAGCCCCAGCATTTT. The chain combines TRBV27 with TRBJ1-5; a possible D gene is TRBD1 (5 bases). The CDR3 covers 14 residues. Per the germline V gene, CDR1 is MNHEY and CDR2 is SMNVEV (reference sequence). V was pared by 2 bases and J by 3 bases, with 8 bases between.

V is TRBV28 and J is TRBJ1-1; unclear D gene. The V and J ends lost 7 bases and 1 base respectively, with 4 bases between them. In germline, CDR1 is MDHEN, CDR2 SYDVKM. This CDR3 has 11 residues. The CDR3 DNA reads as TGTGCCAGCAACACGAACACTGAAGCTTTCTTT. Its translation is CASNTNTEAFF.

This chain joins TRBV4-3 and TRBJ1-4; a possible D gene is TRBD1 (6 bases). Germline values: CDR1 LGHNA, CDR2 YSLEER. Deletions cut 4 bases from V and 8 bases from J, with 17 bases between. The CDR3 is made up of 15 amino acids. CDR3 region: CASSRRGARGEKLFF. CDR3 coding DNA: TGCGCCAGCAGCCGGAGGGGGGCGCGTGGGGAAAAACTGTTTTTT.

The table lists this clone with a count of one. The rearrangement joins TRBV9 to TRBJ1-5; D ambiguous. The CDR3 spans 14 residues. Germline V gives CDR1 SGDLS, CDR2 YYNGEE. Trimming left V 5 bases short and J 2 bases short, with 11 bases between. CDR3 nucleotide sequence: TGTGCCAGCAGGAGTGTGGGTCGCAATCAGCCCCAGCATTTT. Its translation: CASRSVGRNQPQHF.

The rearrangement uses TRBV5-5 and TRBJ2-7; D may be TRBD1 (5 bases). V dropped 4 bases and J dropped 6 bases, with 20 bases sitting between them. CDR1 and CDR2 (germline): SGHKS, YYEKEE (reference sequence). The length of the CDR3 is 15 residues. The CDR3 bases are TGTGCCAGCAGCATGCCAGAGACAGTTAGAAGCGAGCAGTACTTC. Translating gives CASSMPETVRSEQYF.

The CDR3 spells CASSSITPGLANYGYTF. CDR3 sequence (DNA): TGTGCCAGCAGCTCAATTACCCCGGGGTTAGCTAACTATGGCTACACCTTC. This rearrangement joins TRBV7-9 to TRBJ1-2; D gene uncertain. CDR3 length equals 17 residues. V lost 4 bases and J lost 0, with 18 bases in between. From germline, CDR1 is SEHNR and CDR2 FQNEAQ (reference sequence).

This clone was counted a single time. The rearrangement links TRBV27 to TRBJ1-1, with D maybe TRBD1 (5 bases). The CDR3 consists of 15 residues. The V and J ends lost 3 bases and 0 bases respectively, with 11 bases between them. Per the germline V gene, CDR1 is MNHEY and CDR2 is SMNVEV (reference sequence). CDR3 sequence: CASSFSPGLNTEAFF. The CDR3 nucleotides are TGTGCCAGCAGTTTCTCCCCAGGGTTGAACACTGAAGCTTTCTTT.

This clone was detected only a few times. This chain connects TRBV19 to TRBJ2-3, with D possibly being TRBD1 (6 bases). The CDR3 consists of 15 residues. From germline, CDR1 is LNHDA and CDR2 SQIVND (reference sequence). The V end was cut by 7 bases, the J end by 0 bases, with 14 bases between. DNA of the CDR3: TGTGCCAGTAAGACAGGAACCACTAGCACAGATACGCAGTATTTT. It is translated as CASKTGTTSTDTQYF.

The chain combines TRBV27 with TRBJ2-2; TRBD2 matches at 9 bases. The V gene's germline CDR1 is MNHEY and CDR2 SMNVEV (reference sequence). This CDR3 has 14 residues. Losses at the gene ends were 5 bases for V and 10 bases for J; bases not matched to a gene: 8. The CDR3 reads CASSLAGLGMELFF. CDR3 nucleotides: TGTGCCAGCAGTCTAGCGGGATTAGGTATGGAGCTGTTTTTT.

V gene TRBV6-5 combines with J gene TRBJ2-2; D not certain. The length of the CDR3 is 14 residues. V lost 5 bases, J lost 8 bases, and 15 bases lay in between. The germline CDR1 and CDR2 sequences are MNHEY and SVGAGI. The CDR3 sequence: CASSPLVGPGELFF. The CDR3 DNA sequence: TGTGCCAGCAGTCCTTTGGTAGGGCCGGGGGAGCTGTTTTTT.